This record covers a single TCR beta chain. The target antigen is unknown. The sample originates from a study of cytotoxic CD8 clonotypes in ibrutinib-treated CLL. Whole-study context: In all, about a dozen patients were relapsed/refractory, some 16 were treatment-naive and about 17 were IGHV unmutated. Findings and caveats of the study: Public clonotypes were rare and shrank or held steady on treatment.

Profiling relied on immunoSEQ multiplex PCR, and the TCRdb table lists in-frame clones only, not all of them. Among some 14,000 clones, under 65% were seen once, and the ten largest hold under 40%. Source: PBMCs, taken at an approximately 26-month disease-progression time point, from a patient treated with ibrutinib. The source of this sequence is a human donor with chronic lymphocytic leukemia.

DNA for the CDR3: TGTGCCAGCAGTTTAACACCAGGGTTTTCACCCCTCCACTTT. Translation gives CASSLTPGFSPLHF. The chain links TRBV27 to TRBJ1-6, with D possibly being TRBD1 (5 bases). Trimming removed 2 bases at V and 9 bases at J, with 11 bases between. Looked up from germline, CDR1 is MNHEY and CDR2 is SMNVEV (reference sequence). The CDR3 covers 14 residues.